These 27 T cell receptor beta chains share one sample of origin, sequenced in a study of T cell repertoires in cytomegalovirus infection. TCRdb fed the reads into MiXCR, producing one record per CDR3 protein. The profile shows 560,000 or so distinct CDR3 sequences, 16% of them singletons. The sample taken for sequencing was CD8+ T cells from PBMCs. The receptor source for this set is a human donor in good health (CMV status not recorded). Some clones in this sample may be carry-over from other donors' samples.

The J gene is TRBJ1-6, the V gene TRBV27; no clear D gene. Germline V gene sequence: CDR1 MNHEY, CDR2 SMNVEV (reference sequence). The CDR3 is 15 residues long. V was clipped by 6 bases and J by 2 bases, with 11 bases between them. CDR3 sequence reads: CASRITATYNSPLHF. In nucleotides, the CDR3 is TGTGCCAGCAGGATCACAGCCACCTATAATTCACCCCTCCACTTT.

This clonotype appeared many times. In nucleotides, the CDR3 is TGTGCCAGCAGCGGGACAGGGGGCCTCACAGATACGCAGTATTTT. This gives the protein CASSGTGGLTDTQYF. The chain couples TRBV27 to TRBJ2-3; 12 nucleotides line up with TRBD1. Trimming removed 6 bases from V and 2 bases from J; junction bases left unmatched: 3. The CDR3 spans 15 residues. The germline V gene has CDR1 MNHEY and CDR2 SMNVEV (reference sequence).

This clonotype showed up many times. This chain connects TRBV7-6 to TRBJ2-2; possible D gene TRBD1, 6 bases. In germline, CDR1 is SGHVS, CDR2 FNYEAQ. Trimming cost V 1 base and J 5 bases, with 8 bases left between them. This CDR3 has 14 amino acids. The CDR3 is CASSLGGGTGELFF. The CDR3 DNA reads TGTGCCAGCAGCTTAGGAGGGGGAACCGGGGAGCTGTTTTTT.

This clonotype was seen ten or more times. The chain is built from TRBV6-5 and TRBJ1-2; D is perhaps TRBD1 (6 bases). This CDR3 contains 15 residues. V was clipped by 4 bases and J by 6 bases, with 18 bases between them. Germline lookup yields CDR1 MNHEY and CDR2 SVGAGI. The CDR3 here is CASSFTGISSDGYTF. The CDR3 DNA reads TGTGCCAGCAGTTTTACAGGGATTAGTTCGGATGGCTACACCTTC.

This chain joins TRBV19 and TRBJ1-3; the match to TRBD1 covers 8 bases. The trim removed 6 bases at V and 2 bases at J, leaving 6 bases unmatched. The CDR3 totals 15 residues. Germline V gene sequence: CDR1 LNHDA, CDR2 SQIVND (reference sequence). The CDR3 sequence: CASRHGQGPGNTIYF. Written as DNA, the CDR3 is TGTGCCAGTAGGCATGGACAGGGACCTGGAAACACCATATATTTT.

In this sample, this clonotype turned up a few times. V is TRBV5-1 and J is TRBJ1-1, with 10 bases lining up with TRBD1. Germline values: CDR1 SGHRS, CDR2 YFSETQ. V dropped 3 bases and J dropped 4; count of bases not matched to a gene: 9. CDR3 length: 16 amino acids. CDR3: CASSYGDRGWGTEAFF. Here the CDR3 DNA reads TGCGCCAGCAGCTATGGGGACAGGGGTTGGGGCACTGAAGCTTTCTTT.

This CDR3 is CASSQVLDREDFTEAFF. The CDR3 nucleotides are TGCGCCAGCAGCCAAGTTCTGGACAGGGAAGACTTCACTGAAGCTTTCTTT. The V and J genes are TRBV4-1 and TRBJ1-1; 8 nucleotides align to TRBD1. This CDR3 is built from 17 residues. Trimming removed 1 base from V and 4 bases from J; junction bases left unmatched: 11. Germline V lookup: CDR1 MGHRA, CDR2 YSYEKL.

The chain is built from TRBV9 and TRBJ1-3, with D unclear. This CDR3 is built from 14 residues. CDR1 is SGDLS, CDR2 YYNGEE, per germline. V lost 0 bases and J 4 bases, leaving 8 bases between the germline ends. The CDR3 sequence: CASSVDRAGNTIYF. CDR3 nucleotides: TGTGCCAGCAGCGTAGACCGTGCCGGAAACACCATATATTTT.

This clonotype was counted only a few times. The chain employs TRBV6-1 and TRBJ2-2; D is undetermined. This CDR3 has 12 amino acids. Trimming took 11 bases from V and 5 from J, leaving 12 bases between them. CDR1 is MNHNS and CDR2 is SASEGT in the germline V gene. The CDR3 sequence: CAAADRTGELFF. CDR3 coding DNA: TGTGCCGCCGCTGATCGGACCGGGGAGCTGTTTTTT.

In DNA form, the CDR3 reads TGTGCCAGCAGCGGGTCGTTGGACTTCTCTGGGGCCAACGTCCTGACTTTC. It translates to CASSGSLDFSGANVLTF. J is TRBJ2-6 and V is TRBV9, with D possibly matching TRBD2 (5 bases). CDR1 is SGDLS, CDR2 YYNGEE, per germline. Deletions cut 3 bases from V and 0 bases from J, with 13 bases between. This CDR3 is 17 amino acids long.

This clonotype was detected many times. The chain carries TRBV5-4 and TRBJ1-2; 7 bases agree with TRBD1. The V segment lost 0 bases and the J segment 4 bases; nucleotides outside the gene matches: 3. CDR3 length: 14 amino acids. From germline, CDR1 is SGHNT and CDR2 YYREEE (reference sequence). CDR3 in amino acids: CASSLEGTVYGYTF. CDR3 DNA: TGTGCCAGCAGCTTGGAAGGGACAGTCTATGGCTACACCTTC.

This clonotype was counted many times. The chain is built from TRBV4-2 and TRBJ2-4; 13 bases fit TRBD2. Germline V gene sequence: CDR1 LGHNA, CDR2 YNFKEQ. The V and J ends lost 1 base and 0 bases, in that order; junction bases with no gene match: 9. This CDR3 contains 20 residues. In DNA, the CDR3 is TGTGCCAGCAGCCAAGGGGCACTAGCGGGAGGGGGGATAGCCAAAAACATTCAGTACTTC. Translation gives CASSQGALAGGGIAKNIQYF.

The chain joins TRBV2 to TRBJ2-7; D is undetermined. The CDR3 is 15 amino acids. The germline V gene encodes CDR1 SNHLY and CDR2 FYNNEI. Trimming cost V 6 bases and J 0 bases, with 15 bases left between them. This CDR3 is CASSHLASSSYEQYF. The CDR3 nucleotides read TGTGCCAGCAGCCACCTCGCTTCCAGCTCCTACGAGCAGTACTTC.

This clonotype was observed a few times. The CDR3 region has the DNA TGTGCCAGCAGCTCCCGGGACAGGGGGCGAAAAGATACGCAGTATTTT. Its protein product is CASSSRDRGRKDTQYF. The chain links TRBV13 to TRBJ2-3, with 12 bases that match TRBD1. The CDR3 is 16 amino acids. The V gene end was trimmed by 4 bases and the J gene end by 5 bases; junction bases not matched to a gene: 7. Germline V gene lookup returns CDR1 PRHDT and CDR2 FYEKMQ (reference sequence). Looking up the rest from reference TRBV13 and TRBJ2-3 gives the full variable domain: AAGVIQSPRHLIKEKRETATLKCYPIPRHDTVYWYQQGPGQDPQFLISFYEKMQSDKGSIPDRFSAQQFSDYHSELNMSSLELGDSALYFCASSSRDRGRKDTQYFGPGTRLTVL.

This clonotype was counted a few times. The chain couples TRBV7-6 to TRBJ1-2; weak D call: TRBD1 (5 bases). Germline assignment: CDR1 SGHVS and CDR2 FNYEAQ. The CDR3 contains 15 residues. The V end lost 2 bases, the J end lost 3 bases, and 13 bases lay between the germline ends. CDR3: CASSLREKGDYGYTF. The CDR3 DNA reads TGTGCCAGCAGCTTACGGGAGAAAGGGGACTATGGCTACACCTTC.

This clonotype was detected many times. This sequence joins TRBV15 and TRBJ2-1, with unresolved D. V lost 5 bases and J 6 bases, leaving 11 bases between the germline ends. Per germline, CDR1 LNHNV and CDR2 YYDKDF (reference sequence). The CDR3 runs to 13 residues. The CDR3 spells CATSATEGNEQFF. CDR3 DNA: TGTGCCACCAGCGCTACGGAAGGCAATGAGCAGTTCTTC.

Concerning this clonotype itself: One end of the junction varies from germline; a read error may be responsible. V is TRBV19 and J is TRBJ1-5; possible D gene TRBD1, 5 bases. Germline V gene lookup returns CDR1 LNHDA and CDR2 SQIVND (reference sequence). The CDR3 has 14 amino acids. CDR3 loop: CVSMQTAYNQPQHF. The DNA of the CDR3 is TGTGTCAGTATGCAGACAGCCTACAATCAGCCCCAGCATTTT. The full variable domain, with the rest looked up from reference TRBV19 and TRBJ1-5, is DGGITQSPKYLFRKEGQNVTLSCEQNLNHDAMYWYRQDPGQGLRLIYYSQIVNDFQKGDIAEGYSVSREKKESFPLTVTSAQKNPTAFYLCVSMQTAYNQPQHFGDGTRLSIL.

The V and J genes are TRBV20-1 and TRBJ2-3, with D possibly called TRBD1 or TRBD2 (5 bases each). Trimming stripped 5 bases from V and 1 base from J, with 10 bases between. CDR3 size: 13 residues. CDR1 is DFQATT, CDR2 SNEGSKA, per germline (reference sequence). The chain's CDR3 is CSAPPGRTDTQYF. The CDR3 bases are TGCAGTGCTCCCCCGGGGCGCACAGATACGCAGTATTTT.

The chain links TRBV12-3 or TRBV12-4 to TRBJ2-1, with TRBD2 matching over 10 bases. CDR3 length equals 15 residues. The junction had 4 bases not matched to a gene; V was cut back by 3 bases and J by 5 bases. The CDR3 loop is CASSFGGLADNEQFF. CDR3 nucleotides: TGTGCCAGCAGTTTCGGAGGACTAGCGGACAATGAGCAGTTCTTC.

This clonotype was found a few times. J is TRBJ1-6 and V is TRBV13; weak D call: TRBD1 (5 bases). There are 13 residues in the CDR3. Trimming cost V 3 bases and J 14 bases, with 14 bases left between them. Per the germline V gene, CDR1 is PRHDT and CDR2 is FYEKMQ (reference sequence). Here the CDR3 DNA reads TGTGCCAGCAGCTTGGGGCCAAAACAGGCCCTCCACTTT. Its translation: CASSLGPKQALHF.

This chain joins TRBV4-1 and TRBJ2-7; TRBD1 agrees at 8 bases. CDR1 and CDR2 from the germline V gene are MGHRA and YSYEKL. V was clipped by 1 base and J by 0 bases; unmatched bases: 2. The CDR3 loop spans 15 amino acids. CDR3 sequence reads: CASSQAGTGSYEQYF. CDR3 nucleotide sequence: TGCGCCAGCAGCCAAGCCGGGACAGGCTCCTACGAGCAGTACTTC.

This chain connects TRBV2 to TRBJ2-4; possibly TRBD1 or TRBD2 for D (5 bases each). Germline V CDR1 and CDR2: SNHLY, FYNNEI. Trimming shortened V by 7 bases and J by 1 base, and 14 bases separated the two germline ends. The CDR3 consists of 15 residues. This CDR3 reads CASTEGTGAKNIQYF. CDR3 nucleotide sequence: TGTGCCAGCACCGAAGGGACCGGGGCCAAAAACATTCAGTACTTC. Full variable domain (remainder filled in from reference TRBV2 and TRBJ2-4): EPEVTQTPSHQVTQMGQEVILRCVPISNHLYFYWYRQILGQKVEFLVSFYNNEISEKSEIFDDQFSVERPDGSNFTLKIRSTKLEDSAMYFCASTEGTGAKNIQYFGAGTRLSVL.

This clonotype has at least ten counts. CDR3 bases: TGTGCCAGTAGTATGGGGCCCCGGGACAGGGGTTTCTATGGCTACACCTTC. This translates into CASSMGPRDRGFYGYTF. The rearrangement joins TRBV19 to TRBJ1-2; TRBD1 matches at 10 bases. Germline CDR1 and CDR2: LNHDA and SQIVND (reference sequence). This CDR3 contains 17 residues. J was trimmed by 4 bases and V by 3 bases; bases with no gene match: 11.

Many counts were recorded for this clonotype. V is TRBV7-9 and J is TRBJ2-3, with TRBD1 identical over 10 bases. Germline loops: CDR1 SEHNR, CDR2 FQNEAQ (reference sequence). Unmatched junction bases numbered 6, after V lost 5 bases and J lost 4 bases. The CDR3 contains 15 residues. The CDR3 nucleotides are TGTGCCAGCAGCCGGGGGACAGGGGTTCCAGATACGCAGTATTTT. It encodes CASSRGTGVPDTQYF.

This clonotype has a count of ten or more. The rearrangement uses TRBV7-2 and TRBJ2-7, with 9 bases lining up with TRBD1. The CDR3 is made up of 14 amino acids. V was clipped by 7 bases and J by 4 bases; unmatched bases: 8. Germline V CDR1 and CDR2: SGHTA, FQGNSA. CDR3 coding DNA: TGTGCCAGCACCCTGACAGGGGGTCAATACGAGCAGTACTTC. It codes for CASTLTGGQYEQYF.

This clonotype was detected ten times or more. The chain uses TRBV11-3 and TRBJ2-1; weak D call: TRBD2 (5 bases). CDR1 is SGHNT, CDR2 YENEEA, per germline. The CDR3 loop spans 13 amino acids. Trimming stripped 5 bases from V and 8 bases from J, with 13 bases between. CDR3 sequence reads: CASSQLLGDEQFF. CDR3 bases: TGTGCCAGCAGCCAGCTTTTGGGAGATGAGCAGTTCTTC.

The table lists this clonotype with a few counts. This sequence joins TRBV28 and TRBJ2-5, with D tentatively TRBD1 or TRBD2 (7 bases each). Germline V gene lookup returns CDR1 MDHEN and CDR2 SYDVKM. CDR3 length: 12 residues. Trimming took off 10 bases at V and 5 bases at J, with 14 bases between the two ends. CDR3 region: CATTRGGETQYF. The DNA for the CDR3 is TGTGCCACTACCAGGGGGGGGGAGACCCAGTACTTC.